The sequence of this TCR beta chain was determined in a study of CD8+CD57+ T cells in acquired aplastic anemia. Study in general: Roughly 10.8 million reads were obtained on average for healthy donor CD4+ cells.

TCR beta VDJ and CDR3 profiles were obtained from a genomic DNA template. TCRdb re-called the reads with MiXCR, one entry per CDR3 protein. The sample consists of about 48,000 distinct CDR3 sequences, around 73% of them appearing once. The CDR3 spans 18 residues. V was clipped by 3 bases and J by 9 bases, with 31 bases between them. CDR1 SGHRS and CDR2 YFSETQ come from the germline V gene. The source is a human donor in good health, serving as a control. This chain connects TRBV5-1 to TRBJ2-7, with TRBD1 as a possible D gene (6 bases). The sample was sorted CD4+, CD8+, or CD8+CD57+ T cells (not recorded which) from PBMCs. The CDR3 sequence: CASSWEGQTVLGLYGQYF. The DNA for the CDR3 is TGCGCCAGCAGCTGGGAAGGACAGACCGTTCTTGGGCTGTATGGGCAGTACTTC.